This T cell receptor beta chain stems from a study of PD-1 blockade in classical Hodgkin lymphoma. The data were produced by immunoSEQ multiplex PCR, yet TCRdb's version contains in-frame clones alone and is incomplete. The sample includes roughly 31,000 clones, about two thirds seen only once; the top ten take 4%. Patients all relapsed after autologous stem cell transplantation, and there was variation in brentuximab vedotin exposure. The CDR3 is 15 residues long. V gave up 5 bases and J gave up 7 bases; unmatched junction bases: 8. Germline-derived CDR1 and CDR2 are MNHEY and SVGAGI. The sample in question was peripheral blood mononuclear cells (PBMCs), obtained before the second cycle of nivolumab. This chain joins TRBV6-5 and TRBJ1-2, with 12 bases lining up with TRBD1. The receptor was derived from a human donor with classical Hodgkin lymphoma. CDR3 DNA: TGTGCCAGCAGTGGGACAGGGGGCGCAAGGACTGGCTACACCTTC. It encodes CASSGTGGARTGYTF.